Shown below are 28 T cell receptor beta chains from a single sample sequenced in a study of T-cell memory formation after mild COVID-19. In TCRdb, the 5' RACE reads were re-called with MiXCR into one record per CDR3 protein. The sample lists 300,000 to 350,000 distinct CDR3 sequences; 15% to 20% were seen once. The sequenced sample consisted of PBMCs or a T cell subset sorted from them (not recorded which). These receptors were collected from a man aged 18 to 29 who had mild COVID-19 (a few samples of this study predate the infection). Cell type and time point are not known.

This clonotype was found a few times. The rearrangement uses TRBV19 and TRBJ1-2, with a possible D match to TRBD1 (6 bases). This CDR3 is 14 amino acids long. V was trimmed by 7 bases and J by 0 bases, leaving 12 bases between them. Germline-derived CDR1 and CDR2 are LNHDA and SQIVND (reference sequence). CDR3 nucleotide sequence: TGTGCCAGTACCTCAGGGGTGTCTAACTATGGCTACACCTTC. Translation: CASTSGVSNYGYTF.

The CDR3 DNA sequence: TGCAGTGCTAGCCCCGGAGCAAAGGAGCAGTTCTTC. It is translated as CSASPGAKEQFF. This chain uses TRBV20-1 with TRBJ2-1; unclear D gene. Germline CDR1 DFQATT, CDR2 SNEGSKA (reference sequence). V lost 3 bases to trimming and J lost 10 bases, with 13 bases between them. CDR3 length: 12 amino acids.

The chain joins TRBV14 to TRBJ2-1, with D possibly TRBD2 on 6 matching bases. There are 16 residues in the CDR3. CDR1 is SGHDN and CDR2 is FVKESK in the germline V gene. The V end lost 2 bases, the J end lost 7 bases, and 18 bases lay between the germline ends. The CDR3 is CASSQPGAGKGNEQFF. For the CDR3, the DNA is TGTGCCAGCAGCCAACCCGGGGCGGGGAAAGGAAATGAGCAGTTCTTC.

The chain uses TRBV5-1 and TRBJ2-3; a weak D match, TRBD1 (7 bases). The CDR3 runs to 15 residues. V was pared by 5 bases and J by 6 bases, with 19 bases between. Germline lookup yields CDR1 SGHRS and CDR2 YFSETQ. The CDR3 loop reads CASSQSPGGRDTQYF. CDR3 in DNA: TGCGCCAGCAGTCAATCCCCAGGGGGGCGGGATACGCAGTATTTT.

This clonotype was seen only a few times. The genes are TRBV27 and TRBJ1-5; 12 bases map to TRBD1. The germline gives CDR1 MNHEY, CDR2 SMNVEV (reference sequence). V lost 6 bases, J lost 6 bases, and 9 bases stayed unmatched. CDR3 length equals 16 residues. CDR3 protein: CASSRVGTGGTQPQHF. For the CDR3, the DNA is TGTGCCAGCAGCCGGGTCGGGACAGGGGGCACTCAGCCCCAGCATTTT.

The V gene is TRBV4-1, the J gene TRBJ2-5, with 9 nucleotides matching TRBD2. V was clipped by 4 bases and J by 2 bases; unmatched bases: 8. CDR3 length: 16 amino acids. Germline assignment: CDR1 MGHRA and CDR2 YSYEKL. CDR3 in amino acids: CASSPRVAGDQETQYF. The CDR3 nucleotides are TGCGCCAGCAGCCCCAGGGTAGCGGGGGATCAAGAGACCCAGTACTTC.

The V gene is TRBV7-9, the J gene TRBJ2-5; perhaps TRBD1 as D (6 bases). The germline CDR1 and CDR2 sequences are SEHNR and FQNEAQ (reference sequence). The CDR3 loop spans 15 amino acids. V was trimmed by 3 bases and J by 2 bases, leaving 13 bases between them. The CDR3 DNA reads TGTGCCAGCAGCTTTGGGACATTAGTTCAAGAGACCCAGTACTTC. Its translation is CASSFGTLVQETQYF.

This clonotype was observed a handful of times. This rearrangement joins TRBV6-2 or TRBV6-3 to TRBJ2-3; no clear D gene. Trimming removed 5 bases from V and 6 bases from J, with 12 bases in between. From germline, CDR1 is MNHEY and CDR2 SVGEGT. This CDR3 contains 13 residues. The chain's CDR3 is CASSSRNSDTQYF. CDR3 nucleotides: TGTGCCAGCAGTAGTCGTAATTCGGATACGCAGTATTTT.

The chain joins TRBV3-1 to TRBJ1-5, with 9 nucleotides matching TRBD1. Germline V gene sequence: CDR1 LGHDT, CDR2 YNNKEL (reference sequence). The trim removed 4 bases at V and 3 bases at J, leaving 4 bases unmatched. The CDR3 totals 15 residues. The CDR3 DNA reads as TGTGCCAGCAGCCGGGGGACAGGGACCAATCAGCCCCAGCATTTT. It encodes CASSRGTGTNQPQHF.

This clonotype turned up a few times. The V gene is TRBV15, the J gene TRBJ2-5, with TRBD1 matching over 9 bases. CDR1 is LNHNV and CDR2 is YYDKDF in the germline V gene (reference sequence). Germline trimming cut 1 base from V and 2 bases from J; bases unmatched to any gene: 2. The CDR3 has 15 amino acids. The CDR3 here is CATSRATGGQETQYF. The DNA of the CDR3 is TGTGCCACCAGCAGAGCGACAGGGGGTCAAGAGACCCAGTACTTC.

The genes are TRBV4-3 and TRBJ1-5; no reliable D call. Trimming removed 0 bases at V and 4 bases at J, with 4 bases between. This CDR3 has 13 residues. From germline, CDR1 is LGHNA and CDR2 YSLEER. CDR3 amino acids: CASSQDMNQPQHF. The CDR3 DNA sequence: TGCGCCAGCAGCCAAGATATGAATCAGCCCCAGCATTTT.

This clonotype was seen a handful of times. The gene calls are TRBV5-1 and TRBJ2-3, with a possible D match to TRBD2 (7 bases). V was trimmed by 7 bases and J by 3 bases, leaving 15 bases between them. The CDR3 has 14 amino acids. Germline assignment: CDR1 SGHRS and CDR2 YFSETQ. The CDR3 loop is CASFPRGATDTQYF. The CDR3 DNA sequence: TGCGCCAGCTTCCCTCGGGGGGCTACAGATACGCAGTATTTT.

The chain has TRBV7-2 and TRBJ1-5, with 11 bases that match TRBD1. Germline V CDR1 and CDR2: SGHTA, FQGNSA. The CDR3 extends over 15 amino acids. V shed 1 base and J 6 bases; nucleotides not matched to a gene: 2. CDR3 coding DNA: TGTGCCAGCAGCTTAGATGGGACAGGGGGTCAGCCCCAGCATTTT. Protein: CASSLDGTGGQPQHF.

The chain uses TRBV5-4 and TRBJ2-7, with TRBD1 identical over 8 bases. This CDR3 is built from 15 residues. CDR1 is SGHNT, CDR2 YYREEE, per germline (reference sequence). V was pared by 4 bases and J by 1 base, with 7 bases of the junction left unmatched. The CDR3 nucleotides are TGTGCCAGCAGCCCAGGACAGGGAGAATCCTACGAGCAGTACGTC. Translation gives CASSPGQGESYEQYV.

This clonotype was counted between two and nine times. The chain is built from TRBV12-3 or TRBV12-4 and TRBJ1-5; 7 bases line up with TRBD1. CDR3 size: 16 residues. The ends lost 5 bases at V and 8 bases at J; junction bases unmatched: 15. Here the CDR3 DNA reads TGTGCCAGCAGTAGTGGAAACAGGGGTCAGGAAGAGCCCCAGCATTTT. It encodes CASSSGNRGQEEPQHF.

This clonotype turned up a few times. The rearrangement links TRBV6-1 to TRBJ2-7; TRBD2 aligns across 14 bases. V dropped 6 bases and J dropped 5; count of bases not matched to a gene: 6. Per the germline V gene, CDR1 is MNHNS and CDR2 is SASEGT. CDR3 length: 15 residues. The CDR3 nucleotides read TGTGCCAGCAGACGACTAGCGGGGGGGCTCCACGAGCAGTACGTC. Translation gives CASRRLAGGLHEQYV.

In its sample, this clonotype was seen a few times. CDR3 nucleotide sequence: TGTGCCAGCAGCTCCACGCCAGGGGAAGGAGAAAAACTGTTTTTT. This gives the protein CASSSTPGEGEKLFF. The chain combines TRBV5-6 with TRBJ1-4; tentatively, D is TRBD1 (6 bases). The germline CDR1 and CDR2 sequences are SGHDT and YYEEEE. The V and J ends lost 3 bases and 8 bases respectively, with 17 bases between them. This CDR3 has 15 amino acids.

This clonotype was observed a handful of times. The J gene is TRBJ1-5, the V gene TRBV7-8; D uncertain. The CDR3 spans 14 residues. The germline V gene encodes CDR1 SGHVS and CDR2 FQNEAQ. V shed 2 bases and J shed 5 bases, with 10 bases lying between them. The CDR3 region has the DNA TGTGCCAGCAGCTTATTCCAGGAATATCAGCCCCAGCATTTT. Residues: CASSLFQEYQPQHF.

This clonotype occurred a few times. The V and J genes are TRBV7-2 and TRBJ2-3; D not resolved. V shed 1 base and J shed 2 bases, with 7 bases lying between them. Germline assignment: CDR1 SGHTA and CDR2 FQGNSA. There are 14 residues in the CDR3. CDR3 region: CASSLDPITDTQYF. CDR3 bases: TGTGCCAGCAGCTTAGATCCGATCACAGATACGCAGTATTTT.

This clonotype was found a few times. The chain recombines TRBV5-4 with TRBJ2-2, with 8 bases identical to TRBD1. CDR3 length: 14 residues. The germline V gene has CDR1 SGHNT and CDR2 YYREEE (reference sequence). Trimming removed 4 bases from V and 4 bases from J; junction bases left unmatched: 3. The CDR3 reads CASSRTGPTGELFF. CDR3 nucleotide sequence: TGTGCCAGCAGCCGGACAGGGCCCACCGGGGAGCTGTTTTTT.

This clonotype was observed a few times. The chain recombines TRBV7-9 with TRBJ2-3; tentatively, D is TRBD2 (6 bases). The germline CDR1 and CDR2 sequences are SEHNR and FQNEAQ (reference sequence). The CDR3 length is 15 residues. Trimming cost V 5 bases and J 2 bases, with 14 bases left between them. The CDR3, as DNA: TGTGCCAGCAGCCAATCGCGGGATGTCACAGATACGCAGTATTTT. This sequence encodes CASSQSRDVTDTQYF.

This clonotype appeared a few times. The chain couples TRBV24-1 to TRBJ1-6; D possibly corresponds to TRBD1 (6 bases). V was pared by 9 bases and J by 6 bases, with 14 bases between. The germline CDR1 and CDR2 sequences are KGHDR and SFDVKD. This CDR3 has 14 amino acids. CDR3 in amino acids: CATQDSAFNSPLHF. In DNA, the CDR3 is TGTGCCACCCAGGACAGTGCCTTTAATTCACCCCTCCACTTT.

CDR3 residues: CASSYRPNSNQPQHF. The CDR3 DNA reads TGTGCCAGCAGTTACAGACCGAATAGCAATCAGCCCCAGCATTTT. The chain has TRBV6-2 or TRBV6-3 and TRBJ1-5; D is unresolved. The V gene lost 2 bases and the J gene lost 0 bases, with 8 bases spanning the gap. The germline V gene has CDR1 MNHEY and CDR2 SVGEGT. The CDR3 loop spans 15 amino acids.

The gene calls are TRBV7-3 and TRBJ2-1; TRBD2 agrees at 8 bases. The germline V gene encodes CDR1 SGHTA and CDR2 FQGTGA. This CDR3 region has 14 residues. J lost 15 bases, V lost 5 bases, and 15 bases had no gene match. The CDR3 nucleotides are TGTGCCAGCAGCCTTGCGGACCGACTAGCGACGCTGTTCTTC. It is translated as CASSLADRLATLFF.

The CDR3 loop is CASSLDQYEQYV. The CDR3 DNA is TGTGCCAGCAGTCTGGACCAATACGAGCAGTACGTC. This chain connects TRBV6-2 or TRBV6-3 to TRBJ2-7; D is unclear. Trimming took 5 bases from V and 4 from J, leaving 9 bases between them. Germline-derived CDR1 and CDR2 are MNHEY and SVGEGT. The CDR3 runs to 12 residues.

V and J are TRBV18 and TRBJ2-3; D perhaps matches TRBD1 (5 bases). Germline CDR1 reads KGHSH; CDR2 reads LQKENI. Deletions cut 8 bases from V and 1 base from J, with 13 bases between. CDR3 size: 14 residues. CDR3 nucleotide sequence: TGTGCCAGCGACGGTCAGGGCCGCACAGATACGCAGTATTTT. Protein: CASDGQGRTDTQYF.

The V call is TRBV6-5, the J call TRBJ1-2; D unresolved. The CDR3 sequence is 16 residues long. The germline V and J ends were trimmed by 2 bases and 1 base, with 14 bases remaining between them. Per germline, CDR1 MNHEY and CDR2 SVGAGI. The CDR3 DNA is TGTGCCAGCAGTTACAATGAGCCCGGGTTTAACTATGGCTACACCTTC. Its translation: CASSYNEPGFNYGYTF.

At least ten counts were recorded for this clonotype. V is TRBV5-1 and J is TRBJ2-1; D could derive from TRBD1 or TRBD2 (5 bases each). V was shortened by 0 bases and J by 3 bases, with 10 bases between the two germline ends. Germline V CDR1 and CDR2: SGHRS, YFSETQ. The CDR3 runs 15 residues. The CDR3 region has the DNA TGCGCCAGCAGCTTGGATGGGGGAAGCTACAATGAGCAGTTCTTC. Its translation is CASSLDGGSYNEQFF.